The 32 T cell receptor beta chains below all came from one sample that was sequenced in a study of blood T cells in healthy people across ages. With a J-beta primer mix and a sample-barcoded 5' primer, a second PCR ran roughly 6 to 11 cycles. From the 5' RACE reads, TCRdb called clonotypes with MiXCR, one entry per CDR3 protein. The data show some 780,000 distinct CDR3 sequences, with more than 50% seen just once and around a quarter held by the top ten. Sample: blood. These TCRs come from a man aged 35 to 55 in good health.

This clonotype has only a few counts. The chain has TRBV12-3 or TRBV12-4 and TRBJ1-2; D gene ambiguous. V shed 3 bases and J shed 6 bases, with 8 bases lying between them. CDR3 length: 12 amino acids. The CDR3 region is CASSFFKDGYTF. The CDR3 DNA follows: TGTGCCAGCAGTTTCTTTAAGGATGGCTACACCTTC.

The V call is TRBV28, the J call TRBJ2-1; TRBD1 is a possible D gene (6 bases). Trimming removed 5 bases at V and 2 bases at J, with 13 bases between. The CDR3 length is 15 residues. In germline, CDR1 is MDHEN, CDR2 SYDVKM. The CDR3 sequence is CASSRTGSAYNEQFF. The CDR3 DNA follows: TGTGCCAGCAGTCGCACAGGGTCTGCCTACAATGAGCAGTTCTTC.

This clonotype was detected only a few times. The V gene is TRBV4-2, the J gene TRBJ2-5, with D uncertain. Trimming removed 2 bases from V and 5 bases from J, with 15 bases in between. Germline V gene lookup returns CDR1 LGHNA and CDR2 YNFKEQ. The length of the CDR3 is 15 residues. The CDR3 spells CASSQSPTGWETQYF. The CDR3 DNA follows: TGTGCCAGCAGCCAATCCCCTACTGGGTGGGAGACCCAGTACTTC.

The chain has TRBV5-1 and TRBJ2-3; tentatively, D is TRBD2 (7 bases). This CDR3 is 16 amino acids long. Between the trimmed V and J ends, which lost 4 bases and 4 bases, there was a span of 19 bases. Germline CDR1 SGHRS, CDR2 YFSETQ. As DNA, the CDR3 is TGCGCCAGCAGCGGCAAGGGGGGGTTTAGCGCAGATACGCAGTATTTT. Residues: CASSGKGGFSADTQYF.

This clonotype occurred once. The genes are TRBV28 and TRBJ2-3; a possible D gene is TRBD2 (6 bases). Trimming cost V 5 bases and J 5 bases, with 23 bases left between them. The CDR3 contains 17 residues. Germline CDR1 is MDHEN and CDR2 is SYDVKM. The CDR3 region is CASSRSTKGGLRDTQYF. The CDR3 DNA follows: TGTGCCAGCAGTCGAAGTACTAAAGGAGGGCTGCGAGATACGCAGTATTTT. Looking up the rest from reference TRBV28 and TRBJ2-3 gives the full variable domain: DVKVTQSSRYLVKRTGEKVFLECVQDMDHENMFWYRQDPGLGLRLIYFSYDVKMKEKGDIPEGYSVSREKKERFSLILESASTNQTSMYLCASSRSTKGGLRDTQYFGPGTRLTVL.

A note on this clonotype: A much larger clone differs from this one at a single base, so this may be a read error. The chain combines TRBV12-3 or TRBV12-4 with TRBJ2-4; 10 nucleotides line up with TRBD1. Near its end, the DNA agrees better with TRBJ2-7, so the J call may be wrong. The CDR3 length is 15 residues. The CDR3, as DNA: TGTGCCAGCAGCAACCTGGACAGGGGGTTAGGCGAGCAGTACTTC. It is translated as CASSNLDRGLGEQYF.

This clonotype was counted between two and nine times. The chain is built from TRBV5-1 and TRBJ1-2; 7 positions agree with TRBD1. The length of the CDR3 is 13 residues. Trimming removed 4 bases from V and 8 bases from J; junction bases left unmatched: 8. In germline, CDR1 is SGHRS, CDR2 YFSETQ. The CDR3 loop is CASSPRQGEGYTF. Written as DNA, the CDR3 is TGCGCCAGCAGCCCCAGACAGGGTGAAGGCTACACCTTC.

This chain joins TRBV3-1 and TRBJ2-6; D remains unclear. This CDR3 spans 17 amino acids. The germline V gene has CDR1 LGHDT and CDR2 YNNKEL (reference sequence). Trimming removed 1 base at V and 2 bases at J, with 12 bases between. In DNA form, the CDR3 reads TGTGCCAGCAGCCAAGCTGCGGCCGACCCTGGGGCCAACGTCCTGACTTTC. Translating it yields CASSQAAADPGANVLTF.

This clonotype was observed a few times. J is TRBJ2-7 and V is TRBV27, with a weak D call TRBD1 (8 bases). The CDR3 runs to 15 residues. Per germline, CDR1 MNHEY and CDR2 SMNVEV (reference sequence). The V gene lost 2 bases and the J gene lost 6 bases, with 17 bases spanning the gap. DNA of the CDR3: TGTGCCAGCAGTTTAAGGACAGGGAGGGTCGTCGAGCAGTACTTC. Translation: CASSLRTGRVVEQYF.

This clonotype was seen only once. The CDR3, as DNA: TGCGCCAGCAGTCGGACCCAAACCGGGGAGCTGTTTTTT. Residues: CASSRTQTGELFF. J is TRBJ2-2 and V is TRBV5-1, with unresolved D. Germline values: CDR1 SGHRS, CDR2 YFSETQ. V lost 5 bases and J 5 bases, leaving 10 bases between the germline ends. CDR3 size: 13 residues.

V gene TRBV2 combines with J gene TRBJ1-2; D not resolved. The CDR3 has 18 residues. Per germline, CDR1 SNHLY and CDR2 FYNNEI. V was trimmed by 1 base and J by 2 bases, leaving 20 bases between them. The CDR3 coding sequence is TGTGCCAGCAGTGAAGGGACGGGGAGGGTGAACTCCAACTATGGCTACACCTTC. Encoded protein: CASSEGTGRVNSNYGYTF.

This clonotype was counted once. V and J are TRBV14 and TRBJ1-4, with D possibly TRBD1 on 6 matching bases. The germline V and J ends were trimmed by 4 bases and 10 bases, with 16 bases remaining between them. This CDR3 contains 14 residues. Germline lookup yields CDR1 SGHDN and CDR2 FVKESK. The CDR3 protein is CASSPIWGRRKLFF. The CDR3 nucleotides read TGTGCCAGCAGCCCTATTTGGGGGCGACGAAAACTGTTTTTT.

The chain couples TRBV3-1 to TRBJ2-7; no clear D. The CDR3 runs to 15 residues. Germline CDR1 LGHDT, CDR2 YNNKEL (reference sequence). V gave up 0 bases and J gave up 2 bases, with 11 bases separating them. The CDR3 here is CASSQERGLPYEQYF. DNA for the CDR3: TGTGCCAGCAGCCAAGAACGTGGTCTCCCCTACGAGCAGTACTTC.

V and J are TRBV9 and TRBJ1-1; D is perhaps TRBD1 (5 bases). Germline V gene sequence: CDR1 SGDLS, CDR2 YYNGEE. The V gene lost 0 bases and the J gene lost 4 bases, with 7 bases spanning the gap. The length of the CDR3 is 13 residues. The CDR3 loop reads CASSVVQGTEAFF. The CDR3 DNA is TGTGCCAGCAGCGTAGTCCAGGGCACTGAAGCTTTCTTT. The full variable domain, its missing parts supplied by reference TRBV9 and TRBJ1-1, is DSGVTQTPKHLITATGQRVTLRCSPRSGDLSVYWYQQSLDQGLQFLIQYYNGEERAKGNILERFSAQQFPDLHSELNLSSLELGDSALYFCASSVVQGTEAFFGQGTRLTVV.

Regarding this clonotype: A clone one base away is much larger, so this may be a read error. The chain has TRBV27 and TRBJ1-1, with 7 bases matching TRBD1. From germline, CDR1 is MNHEY and CDR2 SMNVEV (reference sequence). The CDR3 is 14 amino acids. CDR3 loop: CASSSGTVNIEAFF. CDR3 DNA: TGTGCCAGCAGCTCCGGGACAGTGAACATTGAAGCTTTCTTT.

The rearrangement uses TRBV29-1 and TRBJ1-2; 9 positions match TRBD1. This CDR3 contains 13 residues. V was clipped by 6 bases and J by 8 bases; unmatched bases: 10. Germline values: CDR1 SQVTM, CDR2 ANQGSEA. CDR3 sequence: CSVGKLQGAGYTF. CDR3 in DNA: TGCAGCGTGGGAAAACTACAGGGGGCCGGCTACACCTTC.

The J gene is TRBJ2-7, the V gene TRBV19; D is undetermined. The CDR3 is 14 amino acids. Germline assignment: CDR1 LNHDA and CDR2 SQIVND (reference sequence). V gave up 3 bases and J gave up 5 bases, with 14 bases separating them. The DNA of the CDR3 is TGTGCCAGTAGTATTCGACGGGTTGGGGACGAGCAGTACTTC. The encoded protein is CASSIRRVGDEQYF. Based on the CDR3 plus reference TRBV19 and TRBJ2-7, the full variable domain is DGGITQSPKYLFRKEGQNVTLSCEQNLNHDAMYWYRQDPGQGLRLIYYSQIVNDFQKGDIAEGYSVSREKKESFPLTVTSAQKNPTAFYLCASSIRRVGDEQYFGPGTRLTVT.

The chain combines TRBV27 with TRBJ2-3; 7 bases fit TRBD1. Germline lookup yields CDR1 MNHEY and CDR2 SMNVEV (reference sequence). J was trimmed by 4 bases and V by 0 bases; bases with no gene match: 7. The CDR3 has 16 amino acids. The CDR3 DNA follows: TGTGCCAGCAGTTTATCGATGGGAGACAGGGCAGATACGCAGTATTTT. Protein: CASSLSMGDRADTQYF.

A few counts support this clonotype. This chain uses TRBV20-1 with TRBJ2-7; no firm D call. The CDR3 runs to 13 residues. The germline V gene has CDR1 DFQATT and CDR2 SNEGSKA (reference sequence). V lost 3 bases to trimming and J lost 7 bases, with 16 bases between them. CDR3 DNA: TGCAGTGCTAGGGGTATTGTAGTGGGGGAGCAGTACTTC. Protein sequence: CSARGIVVGEQYF.

This clonotype was counted between two and nine times. The J gene is TRBJ2-5, the V gene TRBV13, with 8 bases identical to TRBD2. Germline CDR1 and CDR2: PRHDT and FYEKMQ (reference sequence). The J segment lost 4 bases and the V segment lost 2 bases, leaving 15 bases of the junction unmatched. The CDR3 sequence is 18 residues long. The CDR3 spells CASSLWWSGGRPPETQYF. The DNA for the CDR3 is TGTGCCAGCAGCTTATGGTGGAGCGGGGGACGTCCCCCAGAGACCCAGTACTTC.

The CDR3 nucleotides read TGTGCCAGCAGTTTTAACAGCTGGTATAGCAATCAGCCCCAGCATTTT. The encoded protein is CASSFNSWYSNQPQHF. This chain joins TRBV28 and TRBJ1-5, with D uncertain. CDR1 and CDR2 from the germline V gene are MDHEN and SYDVKM. The CDR3 has 16 amino acids. Trimming cost V 3 bases and J 0 bases, with 12 bases left between them.

The J gene is TRBJ2-3, the V gene TRBV13; the D call may be TRBD1 or TRBD2 (6 bases each). The length of the CDR3 is 15 residues. Germline CDR1 PRHDT, CDR2 FYEKMQ (reference sequence). Trimming pared 7 bases from V and 0 bases from J, leaving 14 bases between. The CDR3 DNA is TGTGCCAGCACACAGGGACTCTCTAGCACAGATACGCAGTATTTT. This codes for CASTQGLSSTDTQYF.

This clonotype was seen a handful of times. This chain connects TRBV29-1 to TRBJ2-7; TRBD1 is a possible D gene (5 bases). Germline V gene sequence: CDR1 SQVTM, CDR2 ANQGSEA. Trimming removed 4 bases at V and 1 base at J, with 11 bases between. CDR3 size: 13 residues. The CDR3 reads CSVGNQGSYEQYF. CDR3 sequence (DNA): TGCAGCGTTGGAAATCAGGGATCCTACGAGCAGTACTTC.

This clonotype was detected ten times or more. The J gene is TRBJ2-7, the V gene TRBV7-2; D possibly corresponds to TRBD1 (6 bases). The CDR3 extends over 15 amino acids. Between the trimmed V and J ends, which lost 0 bases and 6 bases, there was a span of 15 bases. Germline assignment: CDR1 SGHTA and CDR2 FQGNSA. As DNA, the CDR3 is TGTGCCAGCAGCTTAGCCGTTCAGGGGATGCGCGAGCAGTACTTC. Amino acid sequence: CASSLAVQGMREQYF.

This clonotype was detected only a few times. The V gene is TRBV20-1, the J gene TRBJ2-1; TRBD2 aligns across 9 bases. Germline V gene sequence: CDR1 DFQATT, CDR2 SNEGSKA (reference sequence). The ends lost 6 bases at V and 7 bases at J; junction bases unmatched: 13. This CDR3 is built from 15 residues. The CDR3 reads CSAGSRGTSLNEQFF. The CDR3 DNA reads as TGCAGTGCCGGATCTAGAGGGACTAGCCTTAATGAGCAGTTCTTC.

The V call is TRBV20-1, the J call TRBJ2-7; 13 bases match TRBD2. V shed 1 base and J 6 bases; nucleotides not matched to a gene: 15. The CDR3 has 18 residues. Germline V CDR1 and CDR2: DFQATT, SNEGSKA (reference sequence). CDR3 residues: CSARGSGTSGTSDFEQYF. Written as DNA, the CDR3 is TGCAGTGCTAGAGGGTCGGGGACTAGCGGGACATCGGACTTCGAGCAGTACTTC.

The genes are TRBV7-8 and TRBJ1-1; TRBD1 is a possible D gene (5 bases). CDR1 and CDR2 from the germline V gene are SGHVS and FQNEAQ. Between the trimmed V and J ends, which lost 4 bases and 1 base, there was a span of 16 bases. The CDR3 contains 16 residues. CDR3 DNA: TGTGCCAGCAGCTCAAGGACAATCGCGGAGAACACTGAAGCTTTCTTT. Its protein is CASSSRTIAENTEAFF.

To note about this clonotype: One junction end does not reproduce the germline sequence, and a read error may be involved. The gene calls are TRBV27 and TRBJ2-7; no firm D call. The CDR3 has 13 amino acids. Germline-derived CDR1 and CDR2 are MNHEY and SMNVEV (reference sequence). In DNA form, the CDR3 reads TGTGCCAGCAGGAAAGACAACTCCTATGAGCAGTACTTC. Its translation is CASRKDNSYEQYF.

This chain connects TRBV20-1 to TRBJ2-3; 8 positions match TRBD2. The V and J ends lost 5 bases and 2 bases, in that order; junction bases with no gene match: 12. This CDR3 region has 16 residues. Germline loops: CDR1 DFQATT, CDR2 SNEGSKA (reference sequence). CDR3 sequence reads: CSALGARGAHTDTQYF. The CDR3 bases are TGCAGTGCTCTGGGGGCGCGGGGGGCCCACACAGATACGCAGTATTTT.

This clonotype was counted a single time. The V and J genes are TRBV24-1 and TRBJ2-5; D gene unclear. Germline assignment: CDR1 KGHDR and CDR2 SFDVKD. The length of the CDR3 is 14 residues. Trimming removed 4 bases at V and 5 bases at J, with 13 bases between. The CDR3 coding sequence is TGTGCCACCAGTGACCCGCGACTTACGGAGACCCAGTACTTC. The encoded protein is CATSDPRLTETQYF.

The V call is TRBV12-3 or TRBV12-4, the J call TRBJ1-4; maybe TRBD1 (6 bases). CDR3 size: 13 residues. V lost 8 bases and J lost 2, with 9 bases in between. CDR3 nucleotide sequence: TGTGCCAGCGGGGACACTACTAATGAAAAACTGTTTTTT. Encoded protein: CASGDTTNEKLFF.

The rearrangement links TRBV7-2 to TRBJ2-3; a possible D gene is TRBD2 (6 bases). Deletions cut 3 bases from V and 4 bases from J, with 14 bases between. The germline V gene encodes CDR1 SGHTA and CDR2 FQGNSA. This CDR3 region has 15 residues. CDR3: CASSFSGRGADTQYF. The CDR3 region has the DNA TGTGCCAGCAGCTTTAGCGGTAGGGGTGCAGATACGCAGTATTTT.